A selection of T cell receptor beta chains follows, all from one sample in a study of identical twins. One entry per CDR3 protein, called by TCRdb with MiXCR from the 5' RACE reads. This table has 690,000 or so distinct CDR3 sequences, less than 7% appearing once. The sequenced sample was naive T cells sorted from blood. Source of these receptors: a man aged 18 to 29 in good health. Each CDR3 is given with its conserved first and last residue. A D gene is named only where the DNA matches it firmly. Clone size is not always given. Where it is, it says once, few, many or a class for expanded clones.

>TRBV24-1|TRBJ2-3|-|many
TGTGCCACCAGTGACTACACAGATACGCAGTATTTT
CATSDYTDTQYF
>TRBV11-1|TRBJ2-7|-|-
TGTGCCAGCAGCTCGGTGATCGGGGTAGCGGACTCGAGCTCCTACGAGCAGTACTTC
CASSSVIGVADSSSYEQYF
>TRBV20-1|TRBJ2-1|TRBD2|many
TGCAGTGCTATGCGCGGGGGACTAGCGGCTTACAATGAGCAGTTCTTC
CSAMRGGLAAYNEQFF
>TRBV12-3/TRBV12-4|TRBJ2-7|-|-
TGTGCCAGCAGTTTGCCGTTCTCGGGAGAGAGGTACGAGCAGTACTTC
CASSLPFSGERYEQYF
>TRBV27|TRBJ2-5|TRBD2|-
TGTGCCAGCAGTCCACTAGCGGGTATGGAGACCCAGTACTTC
CASSPLAGMETQYF
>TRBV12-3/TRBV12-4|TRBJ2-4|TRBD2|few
TGTGCCAGCAGTTTTGAGGCTAGCGGGAGGGTAAACATTCAGTACTTC
CASSFEASGRVNIQYF
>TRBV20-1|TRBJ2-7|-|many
TGCAGTGCAAGGGATCGTCGGAGGGCCATAACCTACGAGCAGTACTTC
CSARDRRRAITYEQYF
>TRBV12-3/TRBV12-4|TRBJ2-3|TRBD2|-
TGTGCCAGCAGTGTAGCGGGATCCGTTACAGATACGCAGTATTTT
CASSVAGSVTDTQYF
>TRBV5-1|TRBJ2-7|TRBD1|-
TGCGCCAGCAGCGCGGGACAGGGGATCGACCAGTACTTC
CASSAGQGIDQYF
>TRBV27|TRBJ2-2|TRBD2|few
TGTGCCAGCAGTTTCTTTTCGGGGCTAGCGGCCAACACCGGGGAGCTGTTTTTT
CASSFFSGLAANTGELFF
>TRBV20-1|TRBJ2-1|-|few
TGCAGTGCTAGCGAAGCGATTAGCTCCTACAATGAGCAGTTCTTC
CSASEAISSYNEQFF
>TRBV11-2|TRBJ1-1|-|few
TGTGCCAGCAGCTTAGACGGTGGGCTGAGGGGCACTGAAGCTTTCTTT
CASSLDGGLRGTEAFF
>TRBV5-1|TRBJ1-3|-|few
TGCGCCAGCAGCTTGCGGGAATCCTCTGGAAACACCATATATTTT
CASSLRESSGNTIYF
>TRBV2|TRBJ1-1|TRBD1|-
TGTGCCAGCATGAGGGACAGTGGTTCAAACGGTGAAGCTTTCTTT
CASMRDSGSNGEAFF
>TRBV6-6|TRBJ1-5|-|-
TGTGCCAGCAGCCCCCTGGGACCGACCTCATATCATTTT
CASSPLGPTSYHF
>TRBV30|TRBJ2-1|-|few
TGTGCCTGGACTAGCGACTCCTACAATGAGCAGTTCTTC
CAWTSDSYNEQFF
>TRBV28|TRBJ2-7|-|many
TGTGCCAGCAGTTCGACACGCGAGCAGTACTTC
CASSSTREQYF
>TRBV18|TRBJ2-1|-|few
TGTGCCAGCTTAGCACCAGGTATCGCAGGGAAGTTCTTC
CASLAPGIAGKFF
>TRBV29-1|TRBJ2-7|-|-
TGCAGCGTCTGGGGCGAAGGATCCTACGAGCAGTACTTC
CSVWGEGSYEQYF
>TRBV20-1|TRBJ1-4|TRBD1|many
TGCAGTGCTAAACCGGGGACAGTCAATGAAAAACTGTTTTTT
CSAKPGTVNEKLFF
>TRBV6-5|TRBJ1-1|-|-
TGTGCCAGCAGTTTACTCGGGGGCGCAATGAACACTGAAGCTTTCTTT
CASSLLGGAMNTEAFF
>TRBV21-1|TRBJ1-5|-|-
TGTGCCAGCAGCAAAGCGCTTTATCCGGGACAGCGTAATCAGCCCCAGCATTTT
CASSKALYPGQRNQPQHF
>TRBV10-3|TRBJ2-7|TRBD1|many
TGTGCCATGGGGCAGGGGGCCGCCGAGCAGTACTTC
CAMGQGAAEQYF
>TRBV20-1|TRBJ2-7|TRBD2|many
TGCAGTGCTAGAGGCCGACTAGCGGATGATTACGAGCAGTACTTC
CSARGRLADDYEQYF
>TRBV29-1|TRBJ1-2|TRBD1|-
TGCAGCGTTGAAGAAGTACGGACAGGGTCTAGCTACACCTTC
CSVEEVRTGSSYTF
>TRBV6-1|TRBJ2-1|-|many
TGTGCCAGCAGGGCGATGAGCTCCTACAATGAGCAGTTCTTC
CASRAMSSYNEQFF
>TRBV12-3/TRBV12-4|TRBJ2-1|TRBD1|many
TGTGCCAGTGGGACAGCTTACAATGAGCAGTTCTTC
CASGTAYNEQFF
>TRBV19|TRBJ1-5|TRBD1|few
TGTGCCAGTAGTAATACTAACTTGGGACAGCGGCATTTT
CASSNTNLGQRHF
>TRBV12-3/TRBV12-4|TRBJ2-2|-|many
TGTGCCAGCAGCCCCGAAGCCCCCCGGGAGCTGTTTTTT
CASSPEAPRELFF
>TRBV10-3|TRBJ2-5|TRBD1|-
TGTGCCATCAGCCAGACAGGGGGGTTAGAAGAGACCCAGTACTTC
CAISQTGGLEETQYF
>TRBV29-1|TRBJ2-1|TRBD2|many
TGCAGCGTGAGGGGACTAGCGGGGGACAATGAGCAGTTCTTC
CSVRGLAGDNEQFF
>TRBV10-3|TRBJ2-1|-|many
TGTGCCATCAGTGATAAGGGAGGATACAATGAGCAGTTCTTC
CAISDKGGYNEQFF
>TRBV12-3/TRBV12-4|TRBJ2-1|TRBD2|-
TGTGCCAGCAGTGATGGACTAGAAAACAACAATGAGCAGTTCTTC
CASSDGLENNNEQFF
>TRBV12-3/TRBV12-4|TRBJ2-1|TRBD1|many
TGTGCCAGCATTTCGACAGGGTTGTACAATGAGCAGTTCTTC
CASISTGLYNEQFF
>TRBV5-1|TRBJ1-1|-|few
TGCGCCAGCAGCTTGAACGCAGGCCTCACTGAAGCTTTCTTT
CASSLNAGLTEAFF
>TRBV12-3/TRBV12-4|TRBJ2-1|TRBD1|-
TGTTCCAGCGGTTTCTCCTCCGGGACAGGGAGTGAGCAGTTCTTC
CSSGFSSGTGSEQFF
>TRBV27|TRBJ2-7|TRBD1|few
TGTGCCAGCAGAACAGGGGCGCAGAACCCCTACGAGCAGTACTTC
CASRTGAQNPYEQYF
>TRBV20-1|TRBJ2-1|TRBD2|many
TGCAGTGCCTCGGGACTAGCGGGAGTACATGGGGAGCAGTTCTTC
CSASGLAGVHGEQFF
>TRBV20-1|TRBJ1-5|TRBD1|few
TGCAGTGCTAGAGGACGGACAGGGGCGAGCAATCAGCCCCAGCATTTT
CSARGRTGASNQPQHF
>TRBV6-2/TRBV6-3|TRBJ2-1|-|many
TGTGCCAGCAGTTACTCCCTGGGGGATGAGCAGTTCTTC
CASSYSLGDEQFF
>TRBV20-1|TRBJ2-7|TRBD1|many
TGCAGTGCTAGAGATGGGGCCCGGCTTTCCGGGACAGCCTCCTACGAGCAGTACTTC
CSARDGARLSGTASYEQYF
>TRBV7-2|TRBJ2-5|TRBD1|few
TGTGCCAGCAGCCGAAGGCTGGACAGGGGAAGAGAGACCCAGTACTTC
CASSRRLDRGRETQYF
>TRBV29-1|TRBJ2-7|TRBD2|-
TGCAGCGTTCGCGGGAGTGTTTACGAGCAGTACTTC
CSVRGSVYEQYF
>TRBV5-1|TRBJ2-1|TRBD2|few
TGCGCCAGCAGCTTGAGCTTTAGCGGGAGGCCGAACAATGAGCAGTTCTTC
CASSLSFSGRPNNEQFF
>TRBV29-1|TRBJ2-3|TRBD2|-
TGCAGCGTTCGGGGACTAGTTTCAGATACGCAGTATTTT
CSVRGLVSDTQYF
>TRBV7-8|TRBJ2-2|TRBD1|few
TGTGCCAGCAGCCTAGACAGGGGATCGGAGCTGTTTTTT
CASSLDRGSELFF
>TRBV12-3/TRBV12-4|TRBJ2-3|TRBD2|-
TGTGCCAGCAGAACTACACGGGAGGAAAGCACAGATACGCAGTATTTT
CASRTTREESTDTQYF